This T cell receptor beta chain is from a study of T cell changes during pregnancy in multiple sclerosis (dated by TCRdb to between 2019 and 2020). For the study in its entirety: In women with multiple sclerosis, the researchers looked at how the T cell repertoire shifted as pregnancy progressed.

To prepare the library, the immunoSEQ multiplex PCR assay was applied. In its TCRdb copy, this immuneACCESS table keeps in-frame sequences only and misses some clones. Where compared with another copy, unresolved V genes explain less than half of these, and the others have no known cause. In all, the sample holds around 50,000 clones, and about 92% of those were seen once. Approximately 0.69% of the sample is held by the ten biggest clonotypes. Sequences PRHDT (CDR1) and FYEKMQ (CDR2) are obtained from the germline V gene (reference sequence). The V end gives up 4 bases and the J end 3 bases, leaving 6 bases in the junction not matched to a gene. The CDR3 holds 15 amino acids from the cysteine to the phenylalanine. Just CDR3 DNA is preserved here, 45 bases in frame from base 1. About this clone itself: The target of this receptor is not known. There are no base qualities to consult, and no much larger clone falls within one base.

The rearrangement joined TRBV13 to TRBJ2-3; 8 bases in the middle match TRBD2. This clonotype originated in a female donor with multiple sclerosis, enrolled in a pregnancy study. This sample comprised CD4+ T cells from peripheral blood mononuclear cells, obtained after pregnancy. The CDR3 has the sequence CASSWTSSRTDTQYF. The nucleotides read TGTGCCAGCAGCTGGACTAGCTCGCGAACAGATACGCAGTATTTT.